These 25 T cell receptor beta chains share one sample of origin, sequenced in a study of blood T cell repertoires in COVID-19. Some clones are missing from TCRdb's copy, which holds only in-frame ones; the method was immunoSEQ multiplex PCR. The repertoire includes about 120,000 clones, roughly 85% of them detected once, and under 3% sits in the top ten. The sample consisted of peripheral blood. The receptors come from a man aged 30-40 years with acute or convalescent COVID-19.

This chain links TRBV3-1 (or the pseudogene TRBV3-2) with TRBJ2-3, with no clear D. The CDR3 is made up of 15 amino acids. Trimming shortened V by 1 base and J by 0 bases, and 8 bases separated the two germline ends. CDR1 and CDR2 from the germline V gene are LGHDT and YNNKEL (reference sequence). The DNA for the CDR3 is TGTGCCAGCAGCCAAGTGGCGACTAGCACAGATACGCAGTATTTT. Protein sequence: CASSQVATSTDTQYF.

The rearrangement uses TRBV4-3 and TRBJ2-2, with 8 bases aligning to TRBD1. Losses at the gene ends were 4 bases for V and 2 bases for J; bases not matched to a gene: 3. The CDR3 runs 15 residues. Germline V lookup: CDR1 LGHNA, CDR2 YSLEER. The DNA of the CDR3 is TGCGCCAGCAGCCGTGGACAGGGAAACACCGGGGAGCTGTTTTTT. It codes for CASSRGQGNTGELFF.

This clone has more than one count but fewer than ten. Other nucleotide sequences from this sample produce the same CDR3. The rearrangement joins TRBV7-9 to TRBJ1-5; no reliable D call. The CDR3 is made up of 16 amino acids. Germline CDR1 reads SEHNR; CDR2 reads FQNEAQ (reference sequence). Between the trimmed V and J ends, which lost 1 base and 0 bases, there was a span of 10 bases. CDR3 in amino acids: CASSLGQVDSNQPQHF. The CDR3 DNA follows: TGTGCCAGCAGCTTAGGGCAGGTTGATAGCAATCAGCCCCAGCATTTT.

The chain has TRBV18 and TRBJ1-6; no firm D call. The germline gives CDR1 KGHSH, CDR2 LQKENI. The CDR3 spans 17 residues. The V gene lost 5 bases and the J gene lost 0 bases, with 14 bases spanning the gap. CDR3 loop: CASSLGTSSSYNSPLHF. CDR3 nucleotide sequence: TGTGCCAGCTCATTGGGCACATCGAGCTCCTATAATTCACCCCTCCACTTT.

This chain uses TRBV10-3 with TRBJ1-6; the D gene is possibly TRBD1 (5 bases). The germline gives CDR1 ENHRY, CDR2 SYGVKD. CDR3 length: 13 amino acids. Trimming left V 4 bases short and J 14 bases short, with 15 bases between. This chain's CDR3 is CAISGDSAPALHF. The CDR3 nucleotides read TGTGCCATCAGTGGAGACAGCGCTCCGGCCCTCCACTTT.

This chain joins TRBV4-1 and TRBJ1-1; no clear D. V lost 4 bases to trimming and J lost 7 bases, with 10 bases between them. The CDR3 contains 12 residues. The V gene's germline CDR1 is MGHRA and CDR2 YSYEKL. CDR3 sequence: CASSRAGNEAFF. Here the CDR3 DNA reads TGCGCCAGCAGCCGGGCCGGGAATGAAGCTTTCTTT.

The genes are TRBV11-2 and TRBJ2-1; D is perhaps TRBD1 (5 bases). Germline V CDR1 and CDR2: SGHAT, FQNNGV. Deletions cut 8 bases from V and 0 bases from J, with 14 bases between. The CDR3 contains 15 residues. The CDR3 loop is CASGPVGLSYNEQFF. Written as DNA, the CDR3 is TGTGCCAGCGGGCCTGTGGGGCTCTCCTACAATGAGCAGTTCTTC.

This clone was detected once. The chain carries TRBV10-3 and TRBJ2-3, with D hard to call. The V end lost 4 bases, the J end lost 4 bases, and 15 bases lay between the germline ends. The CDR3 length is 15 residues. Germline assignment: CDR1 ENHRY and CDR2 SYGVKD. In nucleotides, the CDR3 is TGTGCCATCAGTGGGCCCCCCCAAGGAGCAGATACGCAGTATTTT. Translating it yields CAISGPPQGADTQYF.

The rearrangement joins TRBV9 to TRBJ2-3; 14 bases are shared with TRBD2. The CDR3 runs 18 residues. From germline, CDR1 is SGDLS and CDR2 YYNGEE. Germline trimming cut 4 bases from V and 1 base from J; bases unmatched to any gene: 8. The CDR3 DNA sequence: TGTGCCAGCAGCCCCAGAGGGGGACTAGCGGGGGGCACAGATACGCAGTATTTT. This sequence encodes CASSPRGGLAGGTDTQYF.

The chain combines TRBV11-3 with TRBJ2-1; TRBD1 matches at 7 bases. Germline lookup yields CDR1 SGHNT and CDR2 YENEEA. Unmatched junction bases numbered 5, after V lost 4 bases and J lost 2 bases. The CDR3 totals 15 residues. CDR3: CASSYRQGTYNEQFF. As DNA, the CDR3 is TGTGCCAGCAGCTACCGACAGGGAACCTACAATGAGCAGTTCTTC.

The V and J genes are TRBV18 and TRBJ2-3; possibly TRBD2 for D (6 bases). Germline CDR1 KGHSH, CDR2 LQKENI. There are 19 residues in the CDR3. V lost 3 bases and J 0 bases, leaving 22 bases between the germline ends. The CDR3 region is CASSPFGRLWGESTDTQYF. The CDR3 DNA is TGTGCCAGCTCACCGTTCGGGCGGTTATGGGGGGAGAGCACAGATACGCAGTATTTT.

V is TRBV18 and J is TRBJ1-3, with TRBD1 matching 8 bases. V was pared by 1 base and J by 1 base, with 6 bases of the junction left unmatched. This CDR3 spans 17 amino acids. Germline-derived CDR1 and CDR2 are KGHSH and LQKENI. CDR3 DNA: TGTGCCAGCTCACCACGACTCCAGGGGGCTTCTGGAAACACCATATATTTT. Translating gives CASSPRLQGASGNTIYF.

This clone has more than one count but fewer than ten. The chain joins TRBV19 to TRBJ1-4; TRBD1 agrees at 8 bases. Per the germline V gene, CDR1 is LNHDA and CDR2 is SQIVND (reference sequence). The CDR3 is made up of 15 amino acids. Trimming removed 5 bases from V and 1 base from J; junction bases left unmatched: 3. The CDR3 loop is CASSATGGTNEKLFF. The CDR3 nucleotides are TGTGCCAGTAGTGCAACAGGGGGAACTAATGAAAAACTGTTTTTT.

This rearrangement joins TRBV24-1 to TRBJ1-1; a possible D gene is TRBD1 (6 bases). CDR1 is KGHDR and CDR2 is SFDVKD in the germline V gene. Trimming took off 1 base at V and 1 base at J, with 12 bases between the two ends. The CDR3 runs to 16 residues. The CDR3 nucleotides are TGTGCCACCAGTGATTTCTCCGGGACATGGAACACTGAAGCTTTCTTT. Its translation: CATSDFSGTWNTEAFF.

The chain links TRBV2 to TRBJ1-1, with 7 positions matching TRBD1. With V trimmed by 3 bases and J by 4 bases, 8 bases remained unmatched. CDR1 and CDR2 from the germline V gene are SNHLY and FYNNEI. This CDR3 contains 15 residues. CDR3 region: CASSDPTGMGTEAFF. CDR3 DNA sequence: TGTGCCAGCAGTGACCCGACAGGGATGGGCACTGAAGCTTTCTTT.

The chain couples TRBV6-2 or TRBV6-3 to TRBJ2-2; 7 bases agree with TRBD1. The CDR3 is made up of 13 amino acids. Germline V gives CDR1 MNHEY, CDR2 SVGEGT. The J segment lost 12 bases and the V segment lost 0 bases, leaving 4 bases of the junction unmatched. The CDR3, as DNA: TGTGCCAGCAGTTACTCTGACAGGGATAAGCTGTTTTTT. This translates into CASSYSDRDKLFF.

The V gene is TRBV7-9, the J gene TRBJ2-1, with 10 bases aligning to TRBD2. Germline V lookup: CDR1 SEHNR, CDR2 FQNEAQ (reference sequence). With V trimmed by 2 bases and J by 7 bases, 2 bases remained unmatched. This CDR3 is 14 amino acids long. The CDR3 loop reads CASSLTSGVNEQFF. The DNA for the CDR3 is TGTGCCAGCAGCTTAACTAGCGGGGTGAATGAGCAGTTCTTC.

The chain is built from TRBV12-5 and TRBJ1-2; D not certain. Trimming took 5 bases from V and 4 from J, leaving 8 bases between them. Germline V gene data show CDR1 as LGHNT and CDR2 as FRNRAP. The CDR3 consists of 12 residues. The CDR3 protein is CASGPWSYGYTF. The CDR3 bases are TGTGCTAGTGGTCCCTGGAGCTATGGCTACACCTTC.

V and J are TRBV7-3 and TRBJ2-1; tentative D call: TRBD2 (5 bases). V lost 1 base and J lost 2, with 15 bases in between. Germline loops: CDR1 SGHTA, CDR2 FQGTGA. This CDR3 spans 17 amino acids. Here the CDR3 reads CASSLRSAVLPYNEQFF. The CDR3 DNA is TGTGCCAGCAGCTTAAGGTCAGCGGTGTTACCCTACAATGAGCAGTTCTTC.

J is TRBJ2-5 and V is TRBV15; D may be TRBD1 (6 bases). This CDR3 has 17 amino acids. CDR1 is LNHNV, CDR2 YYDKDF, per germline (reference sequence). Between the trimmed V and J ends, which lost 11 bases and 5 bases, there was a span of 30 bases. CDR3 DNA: TGTGCCTCAGCCCGGGACAATCTGATGGGAGAAGGGGAGACCCAGTACTTC. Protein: CASARDNLMGEGETQYF.

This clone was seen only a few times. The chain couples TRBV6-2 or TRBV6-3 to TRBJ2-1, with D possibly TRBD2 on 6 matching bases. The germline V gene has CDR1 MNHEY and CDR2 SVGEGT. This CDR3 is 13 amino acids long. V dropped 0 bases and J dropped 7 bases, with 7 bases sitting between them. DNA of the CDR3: TGTGCCAGCAGTTACTCTAGCGGAAATGAGCAGTTCTTC. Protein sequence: CASSYSSGNEQFF.

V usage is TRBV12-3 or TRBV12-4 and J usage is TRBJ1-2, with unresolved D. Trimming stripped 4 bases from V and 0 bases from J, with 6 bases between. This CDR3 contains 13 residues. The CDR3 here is CASSYGPNYGYTF. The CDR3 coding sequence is TGTGCCAGCAGTTACGGTCCTAACTATGGCTACACCTTC.

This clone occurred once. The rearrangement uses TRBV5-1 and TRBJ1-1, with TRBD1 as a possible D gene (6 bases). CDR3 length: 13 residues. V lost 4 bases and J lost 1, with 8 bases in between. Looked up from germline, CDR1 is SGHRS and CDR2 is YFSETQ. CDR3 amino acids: CASSRTANTEAFF. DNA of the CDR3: TGCGCCAGCAGCCGGACAGCGAACACTGAAGCTTTCTTT.

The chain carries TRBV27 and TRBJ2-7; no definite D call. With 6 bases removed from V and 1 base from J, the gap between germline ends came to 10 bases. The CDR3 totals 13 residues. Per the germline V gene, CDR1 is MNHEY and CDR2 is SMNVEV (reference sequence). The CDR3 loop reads CASRKADSYEQYF. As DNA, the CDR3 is TGTGCCAGCAGAAAGGCGGATTCCTACGAGCAGTACTTC.

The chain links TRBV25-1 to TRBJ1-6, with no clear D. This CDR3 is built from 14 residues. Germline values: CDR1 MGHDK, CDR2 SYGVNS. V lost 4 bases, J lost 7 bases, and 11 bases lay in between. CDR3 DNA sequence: TGTGCCAGCAGTGGCCGGGTGGCGAATTCACCCCTCCACTTT. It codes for CASSGRVANSPLHF.